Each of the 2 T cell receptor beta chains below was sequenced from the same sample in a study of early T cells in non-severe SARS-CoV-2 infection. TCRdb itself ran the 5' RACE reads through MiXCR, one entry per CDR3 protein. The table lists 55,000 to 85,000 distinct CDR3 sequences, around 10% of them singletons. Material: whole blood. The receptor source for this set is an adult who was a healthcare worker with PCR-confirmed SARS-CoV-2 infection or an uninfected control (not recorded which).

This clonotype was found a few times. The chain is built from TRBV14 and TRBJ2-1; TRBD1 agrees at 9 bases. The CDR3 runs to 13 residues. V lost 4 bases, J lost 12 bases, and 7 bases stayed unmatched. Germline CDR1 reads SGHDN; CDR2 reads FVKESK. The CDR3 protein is CASSLSGDRVQFF. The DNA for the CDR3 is TGTGCCAGCAGCCTATCCGGGGACAGGGTGCAGTTCTTC.

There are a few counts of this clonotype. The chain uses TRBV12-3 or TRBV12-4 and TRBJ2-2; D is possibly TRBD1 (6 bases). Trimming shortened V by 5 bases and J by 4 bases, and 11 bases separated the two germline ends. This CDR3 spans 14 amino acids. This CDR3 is CASSTGLLTGELFF. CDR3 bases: TGTGCCAGCAGTACAGGGTTGCTCACCGGGGAGCTGTTTTTT.